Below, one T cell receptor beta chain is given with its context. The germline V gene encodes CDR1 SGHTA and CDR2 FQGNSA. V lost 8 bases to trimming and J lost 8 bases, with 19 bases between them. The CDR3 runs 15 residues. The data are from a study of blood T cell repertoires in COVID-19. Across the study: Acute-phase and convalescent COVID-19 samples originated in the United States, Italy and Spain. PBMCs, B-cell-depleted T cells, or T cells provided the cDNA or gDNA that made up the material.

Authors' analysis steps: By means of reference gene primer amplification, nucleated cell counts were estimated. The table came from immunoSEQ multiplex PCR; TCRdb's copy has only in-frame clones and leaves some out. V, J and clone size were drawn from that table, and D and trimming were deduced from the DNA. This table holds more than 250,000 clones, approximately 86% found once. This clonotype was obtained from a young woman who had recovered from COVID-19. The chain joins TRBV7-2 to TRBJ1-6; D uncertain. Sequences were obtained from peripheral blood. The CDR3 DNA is TGTGCCAGCCACCCCGGCCGGACTGGGTATTCACCCCTCCACTTT. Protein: CASHPGRTGYSPLHF.